This T cell receptor beta chain stems from a study of shared clonotypes between healthy human individuals. Study context: The cohort comprised a couple of women and a few men. Their ages spanned 18 to 49 years. Whole-study findings and limits: Larger richness was generally estimated for naive than memory subsets. What rarefaction showed was incomplete sorted-subset sequencing despite large depth.

Cells designated naive CD8 were CD45RO-negative and were positively selected for CCR7, with terminally differentiated effector memory CD45RA+ cells excluded. This CDR3 has 16 residues. V gave up 0 bases and J gave up 5 bases, with 11 bases separating them. Germline CDR1 MGHDK, CDR2 SYGVNS. Worth noting for this clone: Its antigen is as yet unknown.

In the authors' workflow: There were no quality scores in the junction-only immunoSEQ sequences, so filtering differed. Assay: immunoSEQ multiplex PCR; the TCRdb copy retains only in-frame clones and omits some. V, J and clone size were drawn from that table, and D and trimming were deduced from the DNA. The table records hundreds of thousands of clones, 90% to 97% of them present only once. Sequencing was carried out using naive CD8+ T cells sorted from blood. The rearrangement links TRBV25-1 to TRBJ1-6, with D uncertain. This sequence originates from a woman in her twenties or thirties in good health. CDR3 nucleotide sequence: TGTGCCAGCAGTGAATATGGAACGGATAATAATTCACCCCTCCACTTT. Amino acid sequence: CASSEYGTDNNSPLHF.